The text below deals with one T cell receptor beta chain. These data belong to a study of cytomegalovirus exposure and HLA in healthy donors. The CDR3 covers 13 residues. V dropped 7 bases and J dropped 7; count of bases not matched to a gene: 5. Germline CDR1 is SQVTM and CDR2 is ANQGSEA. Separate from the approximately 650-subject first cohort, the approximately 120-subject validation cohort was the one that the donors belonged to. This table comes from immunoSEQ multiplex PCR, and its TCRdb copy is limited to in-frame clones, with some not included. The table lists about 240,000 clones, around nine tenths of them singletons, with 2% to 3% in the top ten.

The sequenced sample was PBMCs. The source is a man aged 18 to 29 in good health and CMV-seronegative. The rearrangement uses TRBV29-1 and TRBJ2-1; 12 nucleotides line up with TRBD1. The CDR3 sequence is CSGWGQGANEQFF. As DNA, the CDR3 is TGCAGCGGGTGGGGACAGGGGGCAAATGAGCAGTTCTTC.